Sequencing of this T cell receptor beta chain was carried out in a study of response to subunit inactivated influenza vaccine. TCRdb reprocessed the RT-PCR reads with MiXCR, giving one entry per CDR3 protein. Of hundreds of thousands of distinct CDR3 sequences in the sample, 10% to 15% are singletons; the top ten hold about 9.4%. Germline V gene sequence: CDR1 SGHVS, CDR2 FQNEAQ. V dropped 6 bases and J dropped 2 bases, with 10 bases sitting between them. The CDR3 extends over 13 amino acids. This clonotype showed up just a few times. The antigen remains unidentified. Overall study results and limits: A suggestion made by the authors is that each seasonal influenza vaccination recruits few new T cells.

The chain is built from TRBV7-8 and TRBJ2-5; D is uncertain. This specimen was PBMCs from blood, taken on the day of vaccination. The clonotype was recovered from a man in his fifties or sixties who received an inactivated influenza vaccine. CDR3: CASRLRFQETQYF. DNA for the CDR3: TGTGCCAGCAGGTTGAGGTTTCAAGAGACCCAGTACTTC.